A single T cell receptor beta chain is shown here with its context. Antigen specificity is unknown. The data were taken from a study of T cell responses to AZD1222 COVID-19 vaccine. Whole-study results and caveats: Repertoires were obtained solely post-peak T cell response.

Libraries were prepared by immunoSEQ multiplex PCR; TCRdb keeps only in-frame clonotypes and omits some of them. The repertoire holds some 140,000 clones, with 80% to 90% as singletons. Germline V CDR1 and CDR2: PRHDT, FYEKMQ (reference sequence). The CDR3 runs to 14 residues. Deletions cut 0 bases from V and 5 bases from J, with 10 bases between. The sample was peripheral blood, taken on day 0 of AZD1222 vaccination. The chain is built from TRBV13 and TRBJ1-1, with a tentative D call TRBD1 (5 bases). The sequence came from an adult in good health. The CDR3 bases are TGTGCCAGCAGCTTAGGCCTCACAGGTACTGAAGCTTTCTTT. Translating gives CASSLGLTGTEAFF.